These 5 T cell receptor beta chains originate from one sample sequenced in a study of T cells in Graves' hyperthyroidism and ophthalmopathy. There were TCR beta CDR3 regions amplified from RNA transcripts. When the TCR CDR3 underwent first-round RT-PCR, the HTBI primer set was used. TCRdb reanalysed the multiplex PCR reads using MiXCR and keeps one entry per CDR3 protein. This repertoire shows 500,000 to 650,000 distinct CDR3 sequences, about 15% found once; its top ten account for around 17%. The specimen sequenced was blood. These TCRs come from a woman under 30 with Graves' ophthalmopathy.

The table lists this clonotype with a few counts. The gene calls are TRBV5-1 and TRBJ1-5; D remains ambiguous. CDR3 length: 17 amino acids. Trimming removed 4 bases at V and 0 bases at J, with 17 bases between. CDR1 and CDR2 from the germline V gene are SGHRS and YFSETQ. DNA for the CDR3: TGCGCCAGCAGCATCCCTCTTCACGGGTATAGCAATCAGCCCCAGCATTTT. It encodes CASSIPLHGYSNQPQHF.

The V gene is TRBV5-6, the J gene TRBJ1-5; D may be TRBD1 (5 bases). Trimming pared 4 bases from V and 5 bases from J, leaving 13 bases between. The CDR3 covers 14 residues. Germline V gene sequence: CDR1 SGHDT, CDR2 YYEEEE. The CDR3 loop is CASSVRDRHQPQHF. The DNA of the CDR3 is TGTGCCAGCAGCGTTCGGGACCGACATCAGCCCCAGCATTTT.

The J gene is TRBJ2-5, the V gene TRBV6-1, with D unresolved. Trimming left V 8 bases short and J 1 base short, with 8 bases between. The CDR3 is made up of 12 amino acids. Germline values: CDR1 MNHNS, CDR2 SASEGT. CDR3 DNA: TGTGCCAGCGGCAGACTCCAAGAGACCCAGTACTTC. Translating it yields CASGRLQETQYF.

This clonotype was seen many times. The chain couples TRBV5-4 to TRBJ1-1; maybe TRBD1 (6 bases). The V gene lost 0 bases and the J gene lost 8 bases, with 20 bases spanning the gap. The CDR3 covers 16 residues. The germline gives CDR1 SGHNT, CDR2 YYREEE (reference sequence). CDR3 in amino acids: CASSLGGRGREQEAFF. The CDR3 DNA is TGTGCCAGCAGCTTGGGAGGTAGGGGGAGAGAGCAAGAAGCTTTCTTT.

There are a few counts of this clonotype. The rearrangement links TRBV4-2 to TRBJ2-1; TRBD2 aligns across 11 bases. The V segment lost 2 bases and the J segment 9 bases; nucleotides outside the gene matches: 21. Germline CDR1 is LGHNA and CDR2 is YNFKEQ. The CDR3 loop spans 20 amino acids. CDR3 region: CASSQSNSGGADFSWGEQFF. The CDR3 bases are TGTGCCAGCAGCCAATCAAATAGCGGGGGGGCCGATTTTTCTTGGGGTGAGCAGTTCTTC.